The 27 T cell receptor beta chains below were found in one sample sequenced in a study of cytomegalovirus exposure and HLA in healthy donors. It was with 60 Vbeta and 13 Jbeta primers that the PCR ran. Sequencing used immunoSEQ multiplex PCR; TCRdb keeps in-frame clones, though not all of them. Counted here are 55,000 to 75,000 clones, roughly 80% occurring once; the ten biggest clones make up around 7.4%. Sequenced sample: PBMCs. These receptors were obtained from a woman aged 25 to 39 in good health and CMV-seropositive.

This rearrangement joins TRBV5-6 to TRBJ2-3; 10 nucleotides agree with TRBD2. CDR1 and CDR2 from the germline V gene are SGHDT and YYEEEE. V lost 3 bases, J lost 4 bases, and 5 bases stayed unmatched. The CDR3 runs 15 residues. CDR3 protein: CASSSSGRAPDTQYF. DNA of the CDR3: TGTGCCAGCAGCTCCAGCGGGAGGGCCCCAGATACGCAGTATTTT.

This clone was recorded once. J is TRBJ2-1 and V is TRBV19, with 10 nucleotides matching TRBD2. V was clipped by 7 bases and J by 4 bases; unmatched bases: 10. Germline CDR1 and CDR2: LNHDA and SQIVND (reference sequence). The CDR3 has 16 amino acids. The CDR3 nucleotides are TGTGCCAGTACCAAACCGGGACTAGCGCGTTACAATGAGCAGTTCTTC. Translated, it gives CASTKPGLARYNEQFF.

This rearrangement joins TRBV29-1 to TRBJ2-1, with D tentatively TRBD2 (5 bases). The V and J ends lost 0 bases and 9 bases respectively, with 18 bases between them. Germline-derived CDR1 and CDR2 are SQVTM and ANQGSEA. The CDR3 extends over 15 amino acids. In DNA, the CDR3 is TGCAGCGTTGAAGATGGAGCGGCGCTCCGCGGTGAGCAGTTCTTC. Its translation is CSVEDGAALRGEQFF.

The chain joins TRBV19 to TRBJ1-2; the D gene is possibly TRBD1 (6 bases). The CDR3 is 14 residues long. CDR1 is LNHDA and CDR2 is SQIVND in the germline V gene (reference sequence). The V and J ends lost 3 bases and 7 bases respectively, with 15 bases between them. This chain's CDR3 is CASSIVLRGAGYTF. As DNA, the CDR3 is TGTGCCAGTAGTATCGTCCTCAGGGGTGCTGGCTACACCTTC.

The chain couples TRBV27 to TRBJ2-1, with 10 nucleotides matching TRBD2. J lost 2 bases, V lost 6 bases, and 7 bases had no gene match. CDR3 length: 16 residues. Germline CDR1 and CDR2: MNHEY and SMNVEV (reference sequence). CDR3 in amino acids: CASRMPGLAPYNEQFF. The CDR3 coding sequence is TGTGCCAGCAGAATGCCGGGACTAGCGCCCTACAATGAGCAGTTCTTC.

The chain has TRBV18 and TRBJ2-3; tentatively, D is TRBD2 (5 bases). The CDR3 sequence is 16 residues long. Germline V CDR1 and CDR2: KGHSH, LQKENI. V was pared by 2 bases and J by 5 bases, with 17 bases between. The CDR3 reads CASSPLSLASLDTQYF. The CDR3 region has the DNA TGTGCCAGCTCACCATTGAGCCTAGCATCGTTAGATACGCAGTATTTT.

The rearrangement links TRBV7-2 to TRBJ2-1, with unresolved D. Germline V gene data show CDR1 as SGHTA and CDR2 as FQGNSA. V dropped 5 bases and J dropped 9 bases, with 11 bases sitting between them. This CDR3 has 12 residues. Written as DNA, the CDR3 is TGTGCCAGCAGCCTCCAACTCGGTGAGCAGTTCTTC. Its protein is CASSLQLGEQFF.

V gene TRBV7-9 combines with J gene TRBJ2-1, with 10 bases that match TRBD2. V lost 1 base to trimming and J lost 9 bases; unmatched junction nucleotides: 15. Germline-derived CDR1 and CDR2 are SEHNR and FQNEAQ (reference sequence). The CDR3 consists of 18 residues. DNA for the CDR3: TGTGCCAGCAGCTTAGTGGTGGCTAGCGGGAGCCTTGGGCTTGAGCAGTTCTTC. Translated, it gives CASSLVVASGSLGLEQFF.

In DNA, the CDR3 is TGTGCCAGCAGTGAAGCAAGGACTTATGGCTACACCTTC. Translation: CASSEARTYGYTF. The gene calls are TRBV6-1 and TRBJ1-2; no clear D gene. Deletions cut 0 bases from V and 5 bases from J, with 7 bases between. Germline V lookup: CDR1 MNHNS, CDR2 SASEGT. The CDR3 totals 13 residues.

The chain is built from TRBV7-2 and TRBJ2-1; 11 positions agree with TRBD1. The CDR3 runs to 14 residues. CDR1 is SGHTA and CDR2 is FQGNSA in the germline V gene. V lost 7 bases, J lost 10 bases, and 9 bases stayed unmatched. CDR3 in amino acids: CASMGRTGGLEQFF. The CDR3 DNA is TGTGCCAGCATGGGGAGGACAGGGGGCTTGGAGCAGTTCTTC.

This clone has more than one count but fewer than ten. The rearrangement links TRBV5-1 to TRBJ1-1; unclear D gene. CDR1 is SGHRS, CDR2 YFSETQ, per germline. The length of the CDR3 is 13 residues. V was cut by 2 bases and J by 4 bases, with 9 bases left in between. CDR3 protein: CASSFLGSTEAFF. The CDR3 DNA is TGCGCCAGCAGCTTTTTGGGGAGCACTGAAGCTTTCTTT.

About this clone: Other DNA sequences of this sample code for an identical CDR3. The chain has TRBV27 and TRBJ1-2, with TRBD1 as a possible D gene (5 bases). The CDR3 has 13 residues. V was cut by 6 bases and J by 1 base, with 9 bases left in between. The germline V gene has CDR1 MNHEY and CDR2 SMNVEV (reference sequence). CDR3 bases: TGTGCCAGCAGCCCGACAGATAACTATGGCTACACCTTC. The encoded protein is CASSPTDNYGYTF.

The chain employs TRBV13 and TRBJ2-1; 7 bases align to TRBD2. CDR3 size: 15 residues. The V gene end was trimmed by 5 bases and the J gene end by 2 bases; junction bases not matched to a gene: 6. Germline V gene lookup returns CDR1 PRHDT and CDR2 FYEKMQ (reference sequence). Written as DNA, the CDR3 is TGTGCCAGCAGCCGTAGCGGGCCCACCTACAATGAGCAGTTCTTC. Its translation is CASSRSGPTYNEQFF.

This chain links TRBV27 with TRBJ2-4; weak D call: TRBD1 (5 bases). CDR1 is MNHEY, CDR2 SMNVEV, per germline (reference sequence). The CDR3 consists of 15 residues. Trimming stripped 8 bases from V and 6 bases from J, with 20 bases between. CDR3 nucleotide sequence: TGTGCCAGCGGCCAGGCGGCAGGGCTGGGAAACATTCAGTACTTC. Amino acids: CASGQAAGLGNIQYF.

The chain employs TRBV7-9 and TRBJ2-1, with TRBD2 matching over 7 bases. The V gene end was trimmed by 0 bases and the J gene end by 10 bases; junction bases not matched to a gene: 6. This CDR3 comprises 14 residues. Per germline, CDR1 SEHNR and CDR2 FQNEAQ (reference sequence). The CDR3 protein is CASSLAGGSGEQFF. CDR3 DNA sequence: TGTGCCAGCAGCTTAGCTGGCGGGAGCGGGGAGCAGTTCTTC.

The J gene is TRBJ2-4, the V gene TRBV11-2; D unresolved. There are 13 residues in the CDR3. CDR1 and CDR2 (germline): SGHAT, FQNNGV. The ends were cut back, 6 bases at V and 0 bases at J, with 6 bases in the middle. The CDR3 bases are TGTGCCAGCAGAGAGATAGCCAAAAACATTCAGTACTTC. Protein product: CASREIAKNIQYF.

The J gene is TRBJ1-2, the V gene TRBV5-4; 10 bases match TRBD1. The CDR3 sequence is 14 residues long. Unmatched junction bases numbered 5, after V lost 3 bases and J lost 6 bases. Germline loops: CDR1 SGHNT, CDR2 YYREEE (reference sequence). CDR3 sequence reads: CASSWGGTGDGYTF. The CDR3 coding sequence is TGTGCCAGCAGCTGGGGGGGGACAGGGGATGGCTACACCTTC.

The V gene is TRBV4-3, the J gene TRBJ2-1; 10 bases fit TRBD2. Unmatched junction bases numbered 8, after V lost 0 bases and J lost 9 bases. CDR3 length: 16 residues. Germline loops: CDR1 LGHNA, CDR2 YSLEER. CDR3 in DNA: TGCGCCAGCAGCCAAGAGGCGGCTAGCGGGAGAGGTGAGCAGTTCTTC. Its protein is CASSQEAASGRGEQFF.

This clone was seen a handful of times. The chain combines TRBV6-5 with TRBJ1-1, with D uncertain. Germline V lookup: CDR1 MNHEY, CDR2 SVGAGI. The CDR3 is 15 amino acids. The V gene lost 6 bases and the J gene lost 1 base, with 15 bases spanning the gap. Written as DNA, the CDR3 is TGTGCCAGCAGACTCGACCCCCAGGCGAACACTGAAGCTTTCTTT. Amino acid sequence: CASRLDPQANTEAFF.

This chain connects TRBV11-2 to TRBJ2-1; 9 bases map to TRBD1. The V gene's germline CDR1 is SGHAT and CDR2 FQNNGV. This CDR3 contains 17 residues. After removal of 4 bases from V and 9 bases from J, the junction contained 16 bases not matched to a gene. The CDR3 is CASSSPRTGGLKGEQFF. The CDR3 nucleotides read TGTGCCAGCAGCTCCCCCAGAACAGGGGGCTTGAAGGGTGAGCAGTTCTTC.

The chain joins TRBV7-2 to TRBJ2-7, with D unresolved. The CDR3 consists of 14 residues. Germline assignment: CDR1 SGHTA and CDR2 FQGNSA. V was clipped by 5 bases and J by 6 bases, with 17 bases between them. CDR3 nucleotide sequence: TGTGCCAGCAGCCCTGGCCAGTGGGCAAGCGAGCAGTACTTC. Translating it yields CASSPGQWASEQYF.

The DNA for the CDR3 is TGTGCCAGCAGACCGGGGGGCGATAATTCACCCCTCCACTTT. Residues: CASRPGGDNSPLHF. The chain has TRBV6-5 and TRBJ1-6, with a weak D call TRBD1 (6 bases). CDR3 size: 14 residues. Trimming took off 6 bases at V and 5 bases at J, with 11 bases between the two ends. Germline values: CDR1 MNHEY, CDR2 SVGAGI.

This clone was picked up one time. This sequence joins TRBV6-5 and TRBJ1-6; 7 bases are a match to TRBD1. This CDR3 contains 13 residues. The ends lost 0 bases at V and 14 bases at J; junction bases unmatched: 4. The germline V gene encodes CDR1 MNHEY and CDR2 SVGAGI. For the CDR3, the DNA is TGTGCCAGCAGTTACTCGAGGGGGCGATCCCTCCACTTT. Translation gives CASSYSRGRSLHF.

V is TRBV28 and J is TRBJ2-2; 7 bases are shared with TRBD1. The CDR3 loop spans 16 amino acids. V lost 4 bases and J lost 2; bases outside the gene matches: 7. CDR1 MDHEN and CDR2 SYDVKM come from the germline V gene. This CDR3 is CASSSPTGLNTGELFF. The CDR3 coding sequence is TGTGCCAGCAGTTCACCGACAGGGCTTAACACCGGGGAGCTGTTTTTT.

CDR3 nucleotides: TGTGCCAGCAGTGACCCCCTAGGGCCCCAGCATTTT. Amino acids: CASSDPLGPQHF. V and J are TRBV27 and TRBJ1-5; D is uncertain. V gave up 5 bases and J gave up 9 bases, with 11 bases separating them. Germline V gene data show CDR1 as MNHEY and CDR2 as SMNVEV (reference sequence). CDR3 length: 12 amino acids.

This clone was counted only a few times. This chain links TRBV6-5 with TRBJ1-3; D is perhaps TRBD1 (5 bases). Looked up from germline, CDR1 is MNHEY and CDR2 is SVGAGI. The CDR3 totals 13 residues. Between the trimmed V and J ends, which lost 7 bases and 8 bases, there was a span of 15 bases. The CDR3 nucleotides read TGTGCCAGCATTGGCCAGGGCATGGACACCATATATTTT. Amino acids: CASIGQGMDTIYF.

V and J are TRBV6-5 and TRBJ2-1, with TRBD1 matching 8 bases. Germline CDR1 reads MNHEY; CDR2 reads SVGAGI. V gave up 4 bases and J gave up 4 bases; unmatched junction bases: 9. The CDR3 runs to 16 residues. The CDR3 DNA reads as TGTGCCAGCAGTTTACAGGGGGGAGCATCTTACAATGAGCAGTTCTTC. This codes for CASSLQGGASYNEQFF.